The 12 T cell receptor beta chains given below trace back to one sample, sequenced in a study of T-cell memory formation after mild COVID-19. TCRdb fed the 5' RACE reads into MiXCR, producing one record per CDR3 protein. The table shows tens of thousands of distinct CDR3 sequences, with 7.3% occurring only once. Sequencing input: PBMCs or a T cell subset sorted from them (not recorded which). These TCRs come from a man aged 18-30 years who had mild COVID-19 (a few samples of this study predate the infection). Cell type and time point are not known.

The chain carries TRBV7-2 and TRBJ2-1; D unclear. Trimming cost V 3 bases and J 1 base, with 13 bases left between them. The CDR3 is made up of 16 amino acids. The germline gives CDR1 SGHTA, CDR2 FQGNSA. The CDR3 region has the DNA TGTGCCAGCAGCTTGAGCCCTTCCAGGTCCTACAATGAGCAGTTCTTC. This sequence encodes CASSLSPSRSYNEQFF. Based on the CDR3 plus reference TRBV7-2 and TRBJ2-1, the full variable domain is GAGVSQSPSNKVTEKGKDVELRCDPISGHTALYWYRQSLGQGLEFLIYFQGNSAPDKSGLPSDRFSAERTGGSVSTLTIQRTQQEDSAVYLCASSLSPSRSYNEQFFGPGTRLTVL.

This clonotype was counted ten times or more. The chain combines TRBV3-1 with TRBJ2-5; 7 bases align to TRBD2. Germline assignment: CDR1 LGHDT and CDR2 YNNKEL (reference sequence). CDR3 size: 14 residues. V shed 0 bases, J shed 5 bases, and the junction held 3 bases outside the gene matches. The CDR3 region is CASSQDFGRETQYF. The CDR3 DNA follows: TGTGCCAGCAGCCAAGATTTCGGGAGGGAGACCCAGTACTTC.

There are many counts of this clonotype. CDR3 in amino acids: CASSGRGGETQYF. The CDR3 region has the DNA TGCGCCAGCAGTGGCCGCGGTGGCGAGACCCAGTACTTC. V and J are TRBV10-2 and TRBJ2-5, with D unresolved. The CDR3 is 13 amino acids. V lost 4 bases and J lost 5, with 11 bases in between. The V gene's germline CDR1 is WSHSY and CDR2 SAAADI.

This clonotype came up many times. The chain couples TRBV20-1 to TRBJ1-5; tentative D call: TRBD1 (5 bases). This CDR3 is built from 12 residues. Germline loops: CDR1 DFQATT, CDR2 SNEGSKA (reference sequence). V shed 5 bases and J shed 5 bases, with 10 bases lying between them. The CDR3 is CSAWDGDQPQHF. In nucleotides, the CDR3 is TGCAGTGCTTGGGACGGAGATCAGCCCCAGCATTTT.

This clonotype has a single count. The chain carries TRBV6-1 and TRBJ1-1; D may be TRBD1 (6 bases). Per germline, CDR1 MNHNS and CDR2 SASEGT. The V end lost 6 bases, the J end lost 0 bases, and 14 bases lay between the germline ends. The CDR3 is 15 residues long. The DNA for the CDR3 is TGTGCCAGCAGGGTACACGGACAGTTGAACACTGAAGCTTTCTTT. Its protein is CASRVHGQLNTEAFF.

There are many counts of this clonotype. CDR3 coding DNA: TGCGCCAGCAGCTTGAGGGGGAACACTGAAGCTTTCTTT. It translates to CASSLRGNTEAFF. V is TRBV5-1 and J is TRBJ1-1; D perhaps matches TRBD1 (5 bases). The CDR3 runs to 13 residues. Trimming took 1 base from V and 1 from J, leaving 5 bases between them. Germline assignment: CDR1 SGHRS and CDR2 YFSETQ.

In its sample, this clonotype was seen many times. The chain employs TRBV5-1 and TRBJ2-5; 7 positions match TRBD1. V dropped 3 bases and J dropped 1; count of bases not matched to a gene: 3. The germline gives CDR1 SGHRS, CDR2 YFSETQ. The CDR3 spans 14 residues. CDR3 protein: CASSSQGTQETQYF. The CDR3 region has the DNA TGCGCCAGCAGCTCACAGGGGACCCAAGAGACCCAGTACTTC.

This clonotype was counted many times. The rearrangement joins TRBV7-9 to TRBJ1-1; D is uncertain. Between the trimmed V and J ends, which lost 3 bases and 1 base, there was a span of 6 bases. The CDR3 totals 13 residues. Germline V gene lookup returns CDR1 SEHNR and CDR2 FQNEAQ (reference sequence). The CDR3 DNA is TGTGCCAGCAGCTTTGATGCGAACACTGAAGCTTTCTTT. Encoded protein: CASSFDANTEAFF.

V gene TRBV12-3 or TRBV12-4 combines with J gene TRBJ2-1; 10 bases are a match to TRBD1. V lost 5 bases and J lost 7; bases outside the gene matches: 8. CDR3 length equals 15 residues. In DNA form, the CDR3 reads TGTGCCAGCAGTGTCCGGGACAGGGGAGGGAATGAGCAGTTCTTC. Translation gives CASSVRDRGGNEQFF.

This chain connects TRBV2 to TRBJ2-5, with unresolved D. The CDR3 has 12 residues. Trimming left V 8 bases short and J 3 bases short, with 10 bases between. Germline V CDR1 and CDR2: SNHLY, FYNNEI. This CDR3 is CASGFAEETQYF. In DNA form, the CDR3 reads TGTGCCAGCGGCTTCGCGGAAGAGACCCAGTACTTC.

The chain uses TRBV25-1 and TRBJ2-6; weak D call: TRBD2 (6 bases). Between the trimmed V and J ends, which lost 4 bases and 2 bases, there was a span of 6 bases. The CDR3 extends over 14 amino acids. Germline values: CDR1 MGHDK, CDR2 SYGVNS. DNA for the CDR3: TGTGCCAGCAGTGGGGGGGCTGGGGCCAACGTCCTGACTTTC. Protein: CASSGGAGANVLTF.

V and J are TRBV10-3 and TRBJ2-3, with 7 bases that match TRBD2. CDR3 length: 12 residues. After removal of 11 bases from V and 4 bases from J, the junction contained 6 bases not matched to a gene. Germline CDR1 and CDR2: ENHRY and SYGVKD. CDR3 sequence (DNA): TGTGCCTCACGGGGGGAGCCAGATACGCAGTATTTT. The encoded protein is CASRGEPDTQYF.